This T cell receptor (beta chain) originates from a study of blood T cell repertoires in COVID-19. Whole-study context: The United States, Italy and Spain were the sources of the acute and convalescent COVID-19 samples.

The method was immunoSEQ multiplex PCR; TCRdb's version includes in-frame clones alone and lacks a portion of them. Of over 200,000 clones in the sample, about four fifths were seen once. The sequence was obtained from a man aged 45 to 65 with active or convalescent COVID-19. Material: peripheral blood.

The CDR3 is CASSLRDRGIYEQYF. Here the CDR3 DNA reads TGTGCCAGCAGCTTAAGAGACAGGGGCATCTACGAGCAGTACTTC. The rearrangement uses TRBV7-8 and TRBJ2-7, with 8 nucleotides matching TRBD1. CDR1 and CDR2 from the germline V gene are SGHVS and FQNEAQ. The CDR3 contains 15 residues. Unmatched junction bases numbered 6, after V lost 2 bases and J lost 3 bases.